This TCR beta chain was obtained from a study of CD8 T cells in Susac syndrome. This CDR3 is 13 amino acids long. The germline V gene encodes CDR1 MNHNY and CDR2 SVGAGI (reference sequence). Germline trimming cut 4 bases from V and 7 bases from J; bases unmatched to any gene: 3. In this sample, this clonotype turned up once. Antigen: not known. CD8+ and CD4+ blood T cells underwent TCR beta sequencing. The authors negatively isolated CD8+ and CD4+ T cells and FACS-enriched TEMRA cells. General observations from the study: It was acknowledged in the study that the number of individuals who were included in its TCR sequencing and HLA analysis was relatively small.

After extraction with the RNeasy kit, about 0.45 to 1 ug of the RNA was reverse transcribed using random hexamers. The amplification used immunoSEQ multiplex PCR on TCR beta CDR3; it spanned 54 Vbeta and 13 Jbeta. TCRdb reanalysed the immunoSEQ multiplex PCR reads using MiXCR and keeps one entry per CDR3 protein. This table has some 150,000 distinct CDR3 sequences, roughly 95% appearing once. The gene calls are TRBV6-6 and TRBJ1-2; 10 positions agree with TRBD1. The sequenced sample was CD4+ T cells from PBMCs. The sequence was obtained from a human donor in good health. CDR3 nucleotides: TGTGCCAGCAGTTTTGACAGGGGGCGTGGCTACACCTTC. Its protein is CASSFDRGRGYTF.